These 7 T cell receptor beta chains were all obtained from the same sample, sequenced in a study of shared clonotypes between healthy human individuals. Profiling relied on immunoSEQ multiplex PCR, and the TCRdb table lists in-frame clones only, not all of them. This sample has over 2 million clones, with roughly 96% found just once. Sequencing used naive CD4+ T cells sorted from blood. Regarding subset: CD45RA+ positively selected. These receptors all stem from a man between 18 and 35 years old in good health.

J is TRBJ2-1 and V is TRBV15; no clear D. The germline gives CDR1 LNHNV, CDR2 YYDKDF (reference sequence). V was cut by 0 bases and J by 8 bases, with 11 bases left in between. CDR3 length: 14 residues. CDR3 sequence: CATSRDISFDEQFF. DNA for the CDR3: TGTGCCACCAGCAGAGATATAAGTTTCGATGAGCAGTTCTTC.

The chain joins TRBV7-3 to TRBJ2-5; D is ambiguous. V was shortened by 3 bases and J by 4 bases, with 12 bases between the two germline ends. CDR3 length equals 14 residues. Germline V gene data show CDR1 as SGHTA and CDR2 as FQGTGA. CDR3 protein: CASSLFPGPETQYF. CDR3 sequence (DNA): TGTGCCAGCAGCTTGTTTCCCGGGCCAGAGACCCAGTACTTC.

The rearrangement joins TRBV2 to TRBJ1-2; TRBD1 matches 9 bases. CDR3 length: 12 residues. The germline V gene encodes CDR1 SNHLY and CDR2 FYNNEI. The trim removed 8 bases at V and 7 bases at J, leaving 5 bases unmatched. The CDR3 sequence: CASQGQGAGYTF. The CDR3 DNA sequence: TGTGCCAGCCAGGGACAGGGTGCTGGCTACACCTTC.

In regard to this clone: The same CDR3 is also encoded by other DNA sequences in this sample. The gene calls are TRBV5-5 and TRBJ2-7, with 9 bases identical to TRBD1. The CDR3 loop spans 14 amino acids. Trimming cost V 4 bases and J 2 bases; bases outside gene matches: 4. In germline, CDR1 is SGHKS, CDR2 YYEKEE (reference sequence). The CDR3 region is CASSAGQGPYEQYF. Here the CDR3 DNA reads TGTGCCAGCAGCGCGGGACAGGGACCCTACGAGCAGTACTTC.

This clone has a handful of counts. The CDR3 sequence: CAWKQGLANTDTQYF. CDR3 sequence (DNA): TGTGCCTGGAAGCAAGGACTAGCTAACACAGATACGCAGTATTTT. V gene TRBV30 combines with J gene TRBJ2-3, with TRBD2 matching 8 bases. J was trimmed by 2 bases and V by 4 bases; bases with no gene match: 8. Germline V CDR1 and CDR2: GTSNPN, SVGIG (reference sequence). The CDR3 has 15 residues.

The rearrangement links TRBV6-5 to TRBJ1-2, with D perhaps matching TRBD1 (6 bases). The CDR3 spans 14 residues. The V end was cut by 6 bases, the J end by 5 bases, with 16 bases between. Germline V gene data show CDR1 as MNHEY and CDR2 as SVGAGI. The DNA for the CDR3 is TGTGCCAGCAGCAACAGGGATGGTAAGTATGGCTACACCTTC. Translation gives CASSNRDGKYGYTF.

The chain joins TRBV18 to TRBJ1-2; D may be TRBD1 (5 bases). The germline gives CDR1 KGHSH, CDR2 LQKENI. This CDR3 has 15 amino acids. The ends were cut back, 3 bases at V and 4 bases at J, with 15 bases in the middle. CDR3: CASSPVEGASYGYTF. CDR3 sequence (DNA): TGTGCCAGCTCACCGGTCGAAGGGGCCAGCTATGGCTACACCTTC. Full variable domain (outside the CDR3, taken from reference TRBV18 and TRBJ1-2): NAGVMQNPRHLVRRRGQEARLRCSPMKGHSHVYWYRQLPEEGLKFMVYLQKENIIDESGMPKERFSAEFPKEGPSILRIQQVVRGDSAAYFCASSPVEGASYGYTFGSGTRLTVV.